The 22 T cell receptor beta chains in this list originate from one sample, sequenced in a study of T cell clonality in common variable immunodeficiency. The assay was immunoSEQ multiplex PCR, and TCRdb's table has in-frame clones only and misses some. Singletons are absent from the sample, which has approximately 81,000 clones. The specimen was peripheral blood mononuclear cells. The receptor source for this set is a person aged 18-69 years in good health.

This clone was seen many times. The CDR3 end lies 3 residues beyond the end of the read and is filled in from the germline J gene. This chain connects TRBV7-3 to TRBJ2-1, with a possible D match to TRBD1 (6 bases). V lost 5 bases and J lost 9, with 11 bases in between. This CDR3 contains 12 residues. Germline V gene data show CDR1 as SGHTA and CDR2 as FQGTGA. The CDR3 loop reads CASSQGYGEQFF. CDR3 DNA, as far as it was read: TGTGCCAGCAGCCAGGGGTACGGTGAG.

There are many counts of this clone. From the germline J gene comes the end of the CDR3, since the read stops 3 residues before it. The genes are TRBV20-1 and TRBJ2-4; TRBD2 agrees at 11 bases. Unmatched junction bases numbered 9, after V lost 2 bases and J lost 6 bases. CDR1 is DFQATT, CDR2 SNEGSKA, per germline (reference sequence). The CDR3 is made up of 16 amino acids. The CDR3 sequence is CSARTDSGRAINIQYF. The covered CDR3 bases are TGCAGTGCTAGAACCGATAGCGGGAGGGCGATAAACATT.

At least ten counts were recorded for this clone. Read coverage stops 3 residues before the CDR3 terminus; the germline J gene supplies the remainder. The J gene is TRBJ1-6, the V gene TRBV10-2, with 7 bases lining up with TRBD1. The trim removed 6 bases at V and 10 bases at J, leaving 6 bases unmatched. Germline V gene sequence: CDR1 WSHSY, CDR2 SAAADI. The CDR3 consists of 13 residues. The CDR3 DNA, read in part, is TGCGCCAGCAGGGACAGGCCGAACTCACCC. This sequence encodes CASRDRPNSP. The whole CDR3 protein reads CASRDRPNSPLHF.

This clone was counted many times. The junction departs from the called germline gene at one end, perhaps through a read error. The sequenced fragment ends 3 residues before the CDR3 boundary, so the rest is inferred from the germline J gene. The chain carries TRBV4-2 and TRBJ1-3; 9 nucleotides align to TRBD1. The germline gives CDR1 LGHNA, CDR2 YNFKEQ. CDR3 length: 17 residues. The CDR3 loop reads CASSQDRDRARGNTIYF. The CDR3 DNA, read in part, is TGCGCCAGCAGCCAAGATAGGGACAGGGCACGCGGAAACACC.

This clone has a count of ten or more. The CDR3 goes on 3 residues after the read ends, and that part is filled in from the germline J gene. The chain carries TRBV20-1 and TRBJ1-5, with D possibly matching TRBD1 (5 bases). With 0 bases removed from V and 0 bases from J, the gap between germline ends came to 12 bases. The CDR3 length is 16 residues. Per germline, CDR1 DFQATT and CDR2 SNEGSKA (reference sequence). The covered CDR3 bases are TGCAGTGCTAGAGATTTTGGGACTCATAGCAATCAGCCC. Protein sequence: CSARDFGTHSNQP. The full CDR3 protein is CSARDFGTHSNQPQHF.

Ten or more counts support this clone. The read comes to an end 3 residues before the CDR3 does, leaving the germline J gene to fill in the end. V gene TRBV6-1 combines with J gene TRBJ2-3, with 9 bases matching TRBD2. The germline CDR1 and CDR2 sequences are MNHNS and SASEGT. This CDR3 is built from 17 residues. V was pared by 1 base and J by 4 bases, with 9 bases of the junction left unmatched. The covered CDR3 bases are TGTGCCAGCAGTGAAGATCCCATAGCGGGAGTCCCAGATACG. Amino acid sequence: CASSEDPIAGVPDT. The CDR3 reads in full as CASSEDPIAGVPDTQYF.

This clone was counted at least ten times. The CDR3 is cut off 3 residues early in the read; its end comes from the germline J gene. This chain joins TRBV7-9 and TRBJ1-2; TRBD1 might be the D (5 bases). This CDR3 has 12 residues. CDR1 and CDR2 from the germline V gene are SEHNR and FQNEAQ (reference sequence). The sequenced part of the CDR3 DNA is TGTGCCAGCAGCCCAGGGTCGCGCGGC. It specifies CASSPGSRG. The entire CDR3 sequence reads CASSPGSRGYTF.

At least ten counts were recorded for this clone. The read finishes 3 residues shy of the CDR3 end, and the germline J gene is used to complete it. The chain is built from TRBV5-1 and TRBJ1-5, with D maybe TRBD1 (6 bases). The ends were cut back, 4 bases at V and 1 base at J, with 9 bases in the middle. The CDR3 has 14 residues. Germline V gene lookup returns CDR1 SGHRS and CDR2 YFSETQ. The CDR3: CASSPGQSNQPQHF. Incomplete CDR3 DNA: TGCGCCAGCAGCCCTGGACAGAGCAATCAGCCC.

This clone was observed at least ten times. The missing CDR3 end, 3 residues past where the read stops, is filled in from the germline J gene. J is TRBJ2-3 and V is TRBV19; 8 bases match TRBD2. Trimming cost V 2 bases and J 6 bases; bases outside gene matches: 7. Germline lookup yields CDR1 LNHDA and CDR2 SQIVND (reference sequence). This CDR3 region has 15 residues. The sequenced CDR3 bases are TGTGCCAGTAGTATAAGCGGGAGTGGGGCCGATACG. As protein: CASSISGSGADT. The complete CDR3 protein is CASSISGSGADTQYF.

This clone has a count of ten or more. Read data end 3 residues before the CDR3 end; the end is taken from the germline J gene. The chain has TRBV24-1 and TRBJ1-4; 8 bases map to TRBD1. Losses at the gene ends were 4 bases for V and 1 base for J; bases not matched to a gene: 4. Germline values: CDR1 KGHDR, CDR2 SFDVKD. The CDR3 length is 16 residues. Partial CDR3 DNA: TGTGCCACCAGTGACCTGACAGGGGTAACTAATGAAAAA. Amino acids: CATSDLTGVTNEK. The full CDR3 sequence reads CATSDLTGVTNEKLFF.

This clone occurred many times. Sequencing ends 3 residues short of the CDR3 end; the germline J gene provides the rest. This chain joins TRBV5-1 and TRBJ1-1, with D possibly matching TRBD1 (6 bases). The CDR3 length is 15 residues. Per germline, CDR1 SGHRS and CDR2 YFSETQ. The V and J ends lost 0 bases and 4 bases respectively, with 13 bases between them. CDR3 DNA (partial): TGCGCCAGCAGCTTGGCCCAGGGGTCCTCCACTGAA. Translated, it gives CASSLAQGSSTE. The CDR3, in full, reads CASSLAQGSSTEAFF. The whole variable domain, filled in from reference TRBV5-1 and TRBJ1-1, reads KAGVTQTPRYLIKTRGQQVTLSCSPISGHRSVSWYQQTPGQGLQFLFEYFSETQRNKGNFPGRFSGRQFSNSRSEMNVSTLELGDSALYLCASSLAQGSSTEAFFGQGTRLTVV.

Ten or more counts support this clone. The CDR3 goes on 3 residues after the read ends, and that part is filled in from the germline J gene. V and J are TRBV3-1 (or the pseudogene TRBV3-2) and TRBJ2-7; tentatively, D is TRBD1 (6 bases). The CDR3 is 16 residues long. CDR1 LGHDT and CDR2 YNNKEL come from the germline V gene (reference sequence). V gave up 0 bases and J gave up 2 bases, with 14 bases separating them. CDR3 DNA, as far as it was read: TGTGCCAGCAGCCAAGACCCACAGGGTGGTCCCTACGAG. It translates to CASSQDPQGGPYE. The full CDR3 protein reads CASSQDPQGGPYEQYF.

At least ten counts were recorded for this clone. Read coverage stops 3 residues before the CDR3 terminus; the germline J gene supplies the remainder. This chain joins TRBV10-1 and TRBJ2-1; maybe TRBD1 (5 bases). The CDR3 consists of 14 residues. Germline assignment: CDR1 WNHNN and CDR2 SYGVQD (reference sequence). V lost 4 bases to trimming and J lost 6 bases, with 13 bases between them. CDR3: CASSVDSGGNEQFF. The CDR3 DNA, read in part, is TGCGCCAGCAGTGTAGACAGTGGTGGCAATGAG.

Many counts were recorded for this clone. From the germline J gene comes the end of the CDR3, since the read stops 3 residues before it. The chain employs TRBV19 and TRBJ2-7; D ambiguous. V was cut by 7 bases and J by 0 bases, with 16 bases left in between. Germline lookup yields CDR1 LNHDA and CDR2 SQIVND (reference sequence). This CDR3 contains 15 residues. The CDR3 is CASTPGPWSSYEQYF. CDR3 DNA (partial): TGTGCCAGTACCCCTGGGCCATGGAGCTCCTACGAG.

This clone was counted at least ten times. Read sequence stops 3 residues before the CDR3 end, and the germline J gene provides the missing end. The chain has TRBV20-1 and TRBJ2-1; D possibly corresponds to TRBD1 (6 bases). The germline V gene encodes CDR1 DFQATT and CDR2 SNEGSKA (reference sequence). V shed 6 bases and J shed 3 bases, with 15 bases lying between them. This CDR3 has 14 amino acids. CDR3 region: CSASDRGFYNEQFF. Incomplete CDR3 DNA: TGCAGTGCCTCTGATAGGGGGTTCTACAATGAG.

As regards this clone: The read ends 3 residues shy of where the CDR3 ends; the end is completed using the germline J gene. The chain uses TRBV18 and TRBJ1-1; the D is unclear. Trimming left V 4 bases short and J 3 bases short, with 18 bases between. Germline V lookup: CDR1 KGHSH, CDR2 LQKENI. The CDR3 extends over 16 amino acids. The CDR3 region is CASSLAQASRDTEAFF. Partial CDR3 DNA: TGTGCCAGCTCACTTGCGCAGGCTAGCCGGGACACTGAA.

This clone was recorded at least ten times. The CDR3 extends 3 residues past the end of the read, so its final part is completed from the germline J gene. The rearrangement links TRBV12-3 or TRBV12-4 to TRBJ1-2; D not resolved. The CDR3 has 11 amino acids. Trimming cost V 3 bases and J 7 bases, with 6 bases left between them. CDR3 sequence reads: CASSLYRGYTF. Partial CDR3 DNA: TGTGCCAGCAGTTTGTATCGTGGC.

This clone appeared many times. The read comes to an end 3 residues before the CDR3 does, leaving the germline J gene to fill in the end. The chain combines TRBV5-8 with TRBJ2-7, with 8 bases matching TRBD1. The CDR3 has 15 amino acids. Germline loops: CDR1 SGHTS, CDR2 YDEGEE. V shed 2 bases, J shed 6 bases, and the junction held 10 bases outside the gene matches. CDR3 DNA, as far as it was read: TGTGCCAGCAGCTTAATACAGGGGGATCTTGGCGAG. Translation: CASSLIQGDLGE. The whole CDR3 protein reads CASSLIQGDLGEQYF.

In its sample, this clone was seen many times. The DNA read from the CDR3 is TGTGCCAGTAGGGACAGGGGGCAAAGCACCGGGGAG. Translating it yields CASRDRGQSTGE. The CDR3 as a whole reads CASRDRGQSTGELFF. The V gene is TRBV19, the J gene TRBJ2-2; 11 bases align to TRBD1. The read terminates 3 residues ahead of where the CDR3 ends, so the germline J gene completes it. CDR1 LNHDA and CDR2 SQIVND come from the germline V gene (reference sequence). V shed 6 bases, J shed 4 bases, and the junction held 4 bases outside the gene matches. This CDR3 has 15 residues. Full variable domain (outside the CDR3, taken from reference TRBV19 and TRBJ2-2): DGGITQSPKYLFRKEGQNVTLSCEQNLNHDAMYWYRQDPGQGLRLIYYSQIVNDFQKGDIAEGYSVSREKKESFPLTVTSAQKNPTAFYLCASRDRGQSTGELFFGEGSRLTVL.

This clone showed up many times. The read ends 3 residues shy of where the CDR3 ends; the end is completed using the germline J gene. The rearrangement uses TRBV5-4 and TRBJ2-3, with D possibly TRBD2 on 5 matching bases. The length of the CDR3 is 13 residues. V was shortened by 2 bases and J by 2 bases, with 6 bases between the two germline ends. CDR1 is SGHNT and CDR2 is YYREEE in the germline V gene (reference sequence). The covered CDR3 bases are TGTGCCAGCAGCTTTCTAGCCACAGATACG. Residues: CASSFLATDT. The whole CDR3 sequence reads CASSFLATDTQYF.

This clone has ten or more counts. The CDR3 DNA, read in part, is TGTGCCAGCAGTGAATCCTCCGGGACAGCGAACACCGGGGAG. This gives the protein CASSESSGTANTGE. The complete CDR3 reads CASSESSGTANTGELFF. The V call is TRBV6-1, the J call TRBJ2-2, with 7 bases fitting TRBD1. The CDR3 goes on 3 residues after the read ends, and that part is filled in from the germline J gene. This CDR3 has 17 amino acids. V trimming: 2 bases; J trimming: 0 bases; junction bases outside the gene matches: 6. Germline CDR1 is MNHNS and CDR2 is SASEGT.

This clone was picked up many times. The read halts 3 residues ahead of the CDR3 end, with the missing end drawn from the germline J gene. J is TRBJ2-5 and V is TRBV5-1, with TRBD2 identical over 11 bases. CDR1 SGHRS and CDR2 YFSETQ come from the germline V gene. V was clipped by 4 bases and J by 2 bases; unmatched bases: 19. The CDR3 extends over 20 amino acids. The CDR3 region is CASSHGLAGGPLNSQETQYF. Partial CDR3 DNA: TGCGCCAGCAGCCACGGTCTAGCGGGAGGTCCCCTTAATTCACAAGAGACC.